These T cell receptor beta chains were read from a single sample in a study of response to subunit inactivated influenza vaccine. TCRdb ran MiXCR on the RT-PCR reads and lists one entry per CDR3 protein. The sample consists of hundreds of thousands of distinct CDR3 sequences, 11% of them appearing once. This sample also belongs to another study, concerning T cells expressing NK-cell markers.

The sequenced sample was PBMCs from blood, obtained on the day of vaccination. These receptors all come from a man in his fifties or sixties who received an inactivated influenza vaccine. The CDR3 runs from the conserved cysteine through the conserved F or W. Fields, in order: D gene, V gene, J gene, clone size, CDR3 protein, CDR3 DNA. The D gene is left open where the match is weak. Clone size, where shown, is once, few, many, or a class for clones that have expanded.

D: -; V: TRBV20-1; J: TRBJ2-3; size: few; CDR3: CSASRVGTDTQYF; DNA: TGCAGTGCTAGCAGGGTAGGGACAGATACGCAGTATTTT
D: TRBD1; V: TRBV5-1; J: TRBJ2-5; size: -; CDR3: CASSLGVSGQGGQETQYF; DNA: TGCGCCAGCAGCTTGGGCGTCTCGGGACAGGGAGGGCAAGAGACCCAGTACTTC
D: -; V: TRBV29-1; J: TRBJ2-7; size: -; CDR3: CSVISGRPYEQYF; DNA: TGCAGCGTTATCAGTGGGCGACCCTACGAGCAGTACTTC
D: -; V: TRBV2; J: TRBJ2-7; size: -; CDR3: CASRGDPVGQYF; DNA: TGTGCCAGCAGAGGGGACCCGGTCGGGCAGTACTTC
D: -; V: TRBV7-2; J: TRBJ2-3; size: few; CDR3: CASSLAAGVVDTQYF; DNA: TGTGCCAGCAGCTTAGCGGCAGGGGTCGTAGATACGCAGTATTTT
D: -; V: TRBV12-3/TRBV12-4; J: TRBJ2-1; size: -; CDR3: CASRLRQGPYNEQFF; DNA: TGTGCCAGCAGACTAAGGCAGGGGCCCTACAATGAGCAGTTCTTC
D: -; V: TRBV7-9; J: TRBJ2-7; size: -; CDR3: CASSFRDIGYEQYF; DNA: TGTGCCAGCAGCTTCCGGGACATAGGATACGAGCAGTACTTC
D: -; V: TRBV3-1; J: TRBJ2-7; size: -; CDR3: CASSPSFGSYEQYF; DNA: TGTGCCAGCAGTCCTTCCTTCGGCTCCTACGAGCAGTACTTC
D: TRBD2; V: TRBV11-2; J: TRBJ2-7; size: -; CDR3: CASSFSGRRGYEQYF; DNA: TGTGCCAGCAGTTTTAGCGGGAGAAGGGGCTACGAGCAGTACTTC
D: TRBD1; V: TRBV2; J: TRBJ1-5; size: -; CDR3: CASSEDRAGVQHF; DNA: TGTGCCAGCAGTGAGGACAGGGCTGGAGTCCAGCATTTT
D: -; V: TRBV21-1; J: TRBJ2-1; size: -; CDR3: CASTAKNGQGSHEQFF; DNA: TGTGCCAGCACCGCAAAGAATGGACAGGGGTCCCATGAGCAGTTCTTC
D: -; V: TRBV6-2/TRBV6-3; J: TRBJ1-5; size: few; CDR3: CASSYSTRSNQPQHF; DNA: TGTGCCAGCAGTTACTCGACCAGGAGCAATCAGCCCCAGCATTTT
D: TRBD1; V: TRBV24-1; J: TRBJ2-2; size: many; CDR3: CATSAEGQKTGELFF; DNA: TGTGCCACCAGTGCTGAGGGACAGAAGACCGGGGAGCTGTTTTTT
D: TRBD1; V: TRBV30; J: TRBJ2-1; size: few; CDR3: CAWAGGNEQFF; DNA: TGTGCCTGGGCAGGGGGCAATGAGCAGTTCTTC
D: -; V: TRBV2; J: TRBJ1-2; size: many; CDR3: CASSSGTPLYYGYTF; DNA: TGTGCCAGCAGTTCCGGGACACCTCTCTACTATGGCTACACCTTC
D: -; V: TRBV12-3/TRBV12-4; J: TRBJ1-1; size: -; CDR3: CASTLPGRGTEAFF; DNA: TGTGCCAGCACCTTGCCTGGGAGGGGAACTGAAGCTTTCTTT
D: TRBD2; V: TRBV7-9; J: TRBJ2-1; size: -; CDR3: CASSDSLTGRAFNEQFF; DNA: TGTGCCAGCAGCGATTCCCTGACCGGGAGGGCCTTCAATGAGCAGTTCTTC
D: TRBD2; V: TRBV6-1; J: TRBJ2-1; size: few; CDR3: CASSRGGVSSYNEQFF; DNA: TGTGCCAGCAGCCGCGGGGGGGTTAGCTCCTACAATGAGCAGTTCTTC
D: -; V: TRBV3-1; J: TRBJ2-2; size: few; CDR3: CASSPTETTGELFF; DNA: TGTGCCAGCAGCCCCACGGAGACCACCGGGGAGCTGTTTTTT
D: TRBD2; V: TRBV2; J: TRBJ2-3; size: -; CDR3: CTFSSPGLAEKSTDTQYF; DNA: TGTACCTTCAGTTCTCCCGGACTAGCGGAAAAATCCACAGATACGCAGTATTTT
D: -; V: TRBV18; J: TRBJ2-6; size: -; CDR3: CASSGPSGANVLTF; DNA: TGTGCCAGCTCTGGGCCCTCTGGGGCCAACGTCCTGACTTTC
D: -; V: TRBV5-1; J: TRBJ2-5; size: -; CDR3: CASSLVIQETQYF; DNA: TGTGCCAGCAGCTTAGTAATCCAAGAGACCCAGTACTTC
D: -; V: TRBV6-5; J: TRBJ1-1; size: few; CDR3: CASSYSRTANTEAFF; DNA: TGTGCCAGCAGTTACTCGAGGACGGCGAACACTGAAGCTTTCTTT
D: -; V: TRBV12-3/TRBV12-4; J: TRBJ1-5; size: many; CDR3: CASSPGRRQPQHF; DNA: TGTGCCAGCAGTCCGGGACGAAGACAGCCCCAGCATTTT
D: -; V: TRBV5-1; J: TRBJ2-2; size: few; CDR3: CASSWGTENTGELFF; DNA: TGCGCCAGCAGCTGGGGGACTGAAAACACCGGGGAGCTGTTTTTT
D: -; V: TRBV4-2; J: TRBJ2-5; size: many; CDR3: CASSQGGETQYF; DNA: TGTGCCAGCAGCCAAGGAGGGGAGACCCAGTACTTC
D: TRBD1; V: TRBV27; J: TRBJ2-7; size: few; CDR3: CASSRRGLYEQYF; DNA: TGTGCCAGCAGCCGCAGGGGGCTTTACGAGCAGTACTTC
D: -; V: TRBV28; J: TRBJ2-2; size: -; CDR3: CASRTLGNTGELFF; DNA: TGTGCCAGTAGAACATTGGGGAACACCGGGGAGCTGTTTTTT
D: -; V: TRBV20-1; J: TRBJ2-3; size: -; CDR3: CSAGRTDPTDTQYF; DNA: TGCAGTGCGGGAAGGACAGACCCCACAGATACGCAGTATTTT
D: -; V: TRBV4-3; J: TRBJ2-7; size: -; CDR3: CASSQDPDARGYEQYF; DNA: TGCGCCAGCAGCCAAGATCCGGACGCCCGAGGGTACGAGCAGTACTTC
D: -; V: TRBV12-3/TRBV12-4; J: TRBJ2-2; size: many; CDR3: CASSAGWGVGTGELFF; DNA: TGTGCCAGCAGTGCCGGGTGGGGGGTTGGTACCGGGGAGCTGTTTTTT
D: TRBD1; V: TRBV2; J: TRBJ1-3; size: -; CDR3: CASCRDRGANTIYF; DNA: TGTGCCAGCTGCCGGGACAGGGGAGCAAACACCATATATTTT
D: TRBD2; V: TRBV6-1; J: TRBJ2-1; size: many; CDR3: CASSEVLAGGDGNEQFF; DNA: TGTGCCAGCAGTGAAGTACTAGCGGGAGGGGACGGAAATGAGCAGTTCTTC
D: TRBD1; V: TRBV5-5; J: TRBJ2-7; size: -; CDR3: CASSAGQDLSYEQYF; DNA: TGTGCCAGCAGCGCGGGACAGGACCTCTCCTACGAGCAGTACTTC
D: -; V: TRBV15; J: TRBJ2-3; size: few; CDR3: CATSRGLRGPSGISTDTQYF; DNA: TGTGCCACCAGCAGAGGACTAAGGGGGCCAAGCGGGATAAGCACAGATACGCAGTATTTT
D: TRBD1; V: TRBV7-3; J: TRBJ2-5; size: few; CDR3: CASSSTGGMETQYF; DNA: TGTGCCAGCAGCTCTACAGGGGGCATGGAGACCCAGTACTTC
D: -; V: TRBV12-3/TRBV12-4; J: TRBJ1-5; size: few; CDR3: CASSLRGGQPQHF; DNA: TGTGCCAGCAGTTTAAGGGGCGGCCAGCCCCAGCATTTT